A selection of T cell receptor beta chains follows, all from one sample in a study of cytomegalovirus exposure and HLA in healthy donors. Repertoires were generated with immunoSEQ multiplex PCR, while TCRdb's copy carries only in-frame clones and drops some. The sample yields tens of thousands of clones, about 94% seen once. The specimen sequenced was PBMCs. The receptors shown here come from a man younger than 30 in good health and CMV-seropositive. Each CDR3 is given with its conserved first and last residue. Each record gives: D gene, J gene, V gene, clone size, CDR3 protein, CDR3 DNA. A D gene is named only where the DNA matches it firmly. Not all rows give a size; the values are once, few, many and, for expanded clones, a class.

>TRBD1|TRBJ1-2|TRBV11-2|.
CASSITLRQGKDGYTF
TGTGCCAGCAGCATCACCTTACGACAGGGAAAGGATGGCTACACCTTC
>.|TRBJ2-5|TRBV25-1|.
CASSEGRGQETQYF
TGTGCCAGCAGTGAGGGGAGGGGGCAAGAGACCCAGTACTTC
>.|TRBJ1-1|TRBV5-5|.
CASSPGHSNTEAFF
TGTGCCAGCAGCCCGGGACACTCCAACACTGAAGCTTTCTTT
>.|TRBJ1-6|TRBV7-2|.
CASSLERVSSPLHF
TGTGCCAGCAGCCTTGAGAGGGTTAGTTCACCCCTCCACTTT
>.|TRBJ2-7|TRBV7-2|.
CASSLIGMGEQYF
TGTGCCAGCAGCCTCATCGGGATGGGGGAGCAGTACTTC
>TRBD2|TRBJ2-1|TRBV18|.
CASSPVAGADNEQFF
TGTGCCAGCTCACCAGTAGCGGGGGCCGACAATGAGCAGTTCTTC
>TRBD2|TRBJ2-1|TRBV27|.
CASSPGLAGGYNEQFF
TGTGCCAGCAGCCCCGGACTAGCGGGAGGGTACAATGAGCAGTTCTTC
>TRBD1|TRBJ2-1|TRBV18|.
CASSPNKQGASEQFF
TGTGCCAGCTCACCAAACAAACAGGGGGCAAGTGAGCAGTTCTTC
>.|TRBJ2-7|TRBV10-3|.
CATSFEPYYEQYF
TGTGCCACCTCCTTCGAGCCATACTACGAGCAGTACTTC
>.|TRBJ2-2|TRBV2|.
CASSAGSGGLNTGELFF
TGTGCCAGCAGTGCGGGTTCTGGCGGACTGAACACCGGGGAGCTGTTTTTT
>.|TRBJ2-1|TRBV5-1|.
CASSGGVSYNEQFF
TGCGCCAGCAGCGGAGGGGTGTCCTACAATGAGCAGTTCTTC
>TRBD1|TRBJ2-7|TRBV6-5|.
CASSPGQPYEQYF
TGTGCCAGCAGTCCGGGACAGCCCTACGAGCAGTACTTC
>.|TRBJ1-1|TRBV10-3|.
CAISESSSGVGANTEAFF
TGTGCCATCAGTGAAAGTAGTTCAGGGGTTGGCGCGAACACTGAAGCTTTCTTT
>.|TRBJ2-6|TRBV7-3|.
CASSPGSALSGANVLTF
TGTGCCAGCAGCCCCGGGAGTGCACTCTCTGGGGCCAACGTCCTGACTTTC
>.|TRBJ2-1|TRBV28|.
CASSPAGESYNEQFF
TGTGCCAGCAGTCCGGCTGGGGAGTCCTACAATGAGCAGTTCTTC
>.|TRBJ2-7|TRBV5-1|.
CASSPREGAYEQYF
TGCGCCAGCAGCCCTCGTGAGGGCGCCTACGAGCAGTACTTC
>TRBD2|TRBJ2-5|TRBV12-5|.
CASGLAGGPGGETQYF
TGTGCTAGTGGTTTAGCGGGAGGGCCGGGGGGAGAGACCCAGTACTTC
>.|TRBJ1-2|TRBV28|.
CASSLVSNYGYTF
TGTGCCAGCAGTTTAGTCAGTAACTATGGCTACACCTTC
>TRBD1|TRBJ1-1|TRBV29-1|.
CSVEEDRYTEAFF
TGCAGCGTTGAGGAGGACAGGTACACTGAAGCTTTCTTT
>.|TRBJ2-5|TRBV19|.
CASSMTVGHQETQYF
TGTGCCAGTAGTATGACAGTAGGACACCAAGAGACCCAGTACTTC
>.|TRBJ1-5|TRBV28|.
CASPDGVNSNQPQHF
TGTGCCAGCCCCGACGGGGTTAATAGCAATCAGCCCCAGCATTTT
>TRBD1|TRBJ2-5|TRBV15|.
CATSTFRGTETQYF
TGTGCCACCAGCACCTTCAGGGGGACAGAGACCCAGTACTTC
>.|TRBJ1-2|TRBV28|.
CASTTLDSNYGYTF
TGTGCCAGCACTACTTTAGACAGTAACTATGGCTACACCTTC
>TRBD2|TRBJ2-7|TRBV5-4|.
CASSPPGSGNSYEQYF
TGTGCCAGCAGCCCCCCTGGTAGCGGGAACTCCTACGAGCAGTACTTC
>.|TRBJ1-1|TRBV7-9|.
CASRIQGNTEAFF
TGTGCCAGCAGGATCCAGGGGAACACTGAAGCTTTCTTT
>.|TRBJ2-7|TRBV23-1|.
CASRLGTSCYEQYF
TGCGCCAGCAGGCTTGGGACTTCGTGTTACGAGCAGTACTTC
>.|TRBJ1-2|TRBV4-1|.
CASSQDQVEPFGYTF
TGCGCCAGCAGCCAAGATCAGGTTGAGCCCTTTGGCTACACCTTC
>.|TRBJ1-2|TRBV9|.
CASSVGGLSGYTF
TGTGCCAGCAGCGTAGGGGGGCTTTCGGGCTACACCTTC
>.|TRBJ2-1|TRBV5-4|.
CASSLAGLLNEQFF
TGTGCCAGCAGCTTGGCGGGACTCCTTAATGAGCAGTTCTTC
>.|TRBJ1-5|TRBV28|once
CASSLSQVRQPQHF
TGTGCCAGCAGTTTATCCCAGGTCCGGCAGCCCCAGCATTTT
>TRBD1|TRBJ2-3|TRBV5-1|.
CASSLGDRGGNTQYF
TGCGCCAGCAGCTTGGGAGACAGGGGTGGTAATACGCAGTATTTT
>.|TRBJ2-1|TRBV6-5|.
CASIRLALNEQFF
TGTGCCAGCATAAGGCTAGCGCTCAATGAGCAGTTCTTC
>.|TRBJ1-5|TRBV5-8|.
CASRLLASLTGLSNQPQHF
TGTGCCAGCAGACTCCTTGCTTCCCTCACAGGGTTGAGCAATCAGCCCCAGCATTTT
>.|TRBJ2-7|TRBV15|.
CATSRSHYSYEQYF
TGTGCCACCAGCAGATCCCACTACTCCTACGAGCAGTACTTC